In this sample, the clone carrying this T cell receptor (beta chain) turned up many times. This sample is drawn from a study of tumor and adjacent non-tumor tissue in lung cancer. Germline-derived CDR1 and CDR2 are SQVTM and ANQGSEA. The CDR3 runs 12 residues. The V segment lost 3 bases and the J segment 11 bases; nucleotides outside the gene matches: 8. TCRbeta libraries were built with three rounds of nested PCR, modified from ARM-PCR. MiXCR, applied by TCRdb to the multiplex PCR reads, yields one record per CDR3 protein. The sample includes tens of thousands of distinct CDR3 sequences, roughly two thirds seen only once; the top ten take around a fifth. This sample's RNA came from whole unsorted tissue. More than 3 cm separated this lung sample from the edge of the tumor.

Sample: distant non-tumor lung tissue. The clonotype comes from a woman aged 40 to 50 with non-small cell lung cancer. This chain links TRBV29-1 with TRBJ1-1, with TRBD1 matching over 8 bases. The CDR3 reads CSVDGQGARAFF. CDR3 in DNA: TGCAGCGTTGACGGCCAGGGGGCGAGGGCTTTCTTT. Full variable domain (remainder filled in from reference TRBV29-1 and TRBJ1-1): SAVISQKPSRDICQRGTSLTIQCQVDSQVTMMFWYRQQPGQSLTLIATANQGSEATYESGFVIDKFPISRPNLTFSTLTVSNMSPEDSSIYLCSVDGQGARAFFGQGTRLTVV.